The present TCR beta chain was sequenced within a study of response to subunit inactivated influenza vaccine. Looked up from germline, CDR1 is LGHDT and CDR2 is YNNKEL (reference sequence). The CDR3 covers 15 residues. V was trimmed by 3 bases and J by 2 bases, leaving 13 bases between them. TCRdb used MiXCR to reprocess the RT-PCR reads, holding one entry per CDR3 protein. Here the sample spans 710,000 or so distinct CDR3 sequences, approximately 14% being singletons. This clonotype has only a few counts. This clonotype was sampled from a middle-aged man who received an inactivated influenza vaccine. Material: PBMCs from blood, obtained 12 days after vaccination. The chain employs TRBV3-1 and TRBJ1-2; no definite D call. CDR3 amino acids: CASSQRRGPNYGYTF. CDR3 bases: TGTGCCAGCAGCCAGAGACGCGGTCCCAACTATGGCTACACCTTC. The whole variable domain, filled in from reference TRBV3-1 and TRBJ1-2, reads DTAVSQTPKYLVTQMGNDKSIKCEQNLGHDTMYWYKQDSKKFLKIMFSYNNKELIINETVPNRFSPKSPDKAHLNLHINSLELGDSAVYFCASSQRRGPNYGYTFGSGTRLTVV.